One sample yielded the 13 T cell receptor beta chains listed below, sequenced in a study of shared clonotypes between healthy human individuals. Profiled with immunoSEQ multiplex PCR; TCRdb holds only in-frame clones, not every one. The table has 330,000 or so clones, under 80% seen once. The sample taken for sequencing was memory CD4+ T cells sorted from blood. Subset described: CD45RA-negative fraction. All receptors derive from a man younger than 45 in good health.

This chain links TRBV4-3 with TRBJ2-7, with D possibly TRBD2 on 6 matching bases. CDR1 LGHNA and CDR2 YSLEER come from the germline V gene. The CDR3 sequence is 14 residues long. The V end lost 0 bases, the J end lost 6 bases, and 12 bases lay between the germline ends. The CDR3 bases are TGCGCCAGCAGCCAAGATGGGACTGTCGGCGAGCAGTACTTC. Its protein is CASSQDGTVGEQYF.

In its sample, this clone was seen once. The rearrangement links TRBV2 to TRBJ2-5; TRBD1 agrees at 7 bases. J was trimmed by 5 bases and V by 5 bases; bases with no gene match: 8. The CDR3 loop spans 14 amino acids. Germline V gene sequence: CDR1 SNHLY, CDR2 FYNNEI. CDR3 DNA sequence: TGTGCCAGCAGTTCGGACAGGCTGAAGGAGACCCAGTACTTC. Encoded protein: CASSSDRLKETQYF.

The chain links TRBV6-6 to TRBJ1-1; 7 positions match TRBD1. The CDR3 sequence is 14 residues long. Germline loops: CDR1 MNHNY, CDR2 SVGAGI (reference sequence). V lost 5 bases to trimming and J lost 3 bases; unmatched junction nucleotides: 6. In nucleotides, the CDR3 is TGTGCCAGCAGTAGTATCCAGGGGGACACTGAAGCTTTCTTT. Translation: CASSSIQGDTEAFF.

The CDR3 reads CSVDPQGTDTQYF. In nucleotides, the CDR3 is TGCAGCGTTGATCCGCAGGGCACAGATACGCAGTATTTT. The chain has TRBV29-1 and TRBJ2-3; D is undetermined. In germline, CDR1 is SQVTM, CDR2 ANQGSEA. The CDR3 is 13 residues long. Trimming removed 3 bases at V and 1 base at J, with 8 bases between.

The rearrangement links TRBV5-1 to TRBJ2-3; TRBD2 matches 9 bases. The CDR3 covers 18 residues. V trimming: 0 bases; J trimming: 2 bases; junction bases outside the gene matches: 10. Germline CDR1 and CDR2: SGHRS and YFSETQ. The CDR3 loop is CASSLGLAGTSLTDTQYF. CDR3 coding DNA: TGCGCCAGCAGCTTGGGTCTAGCGGGGACGTCACTCACAGATACGCAGTATTTT.

This clone was seen a few times. This chain connects TRBV7-9 to TRBJ2-3; possible D gene TRBD2, 5 bases. The germline V gene encodes CDR1 SEHNR and CDR2 FQNEAQ (reference sequence). The CDR3 is made up of 14 amino acids. Trimming removed 3 bases at V and 5 bases at J, with 12 bases between. CDR3 sequence reads: CASSLATRKDTQYF. CDR3 nucleotide sequence: TGTGCCAGCAGCTTGGCAACTAGAAAAGATACGCAGTATTTT.

The genes are TRBV29-1 and TRBJ1-2, with a possible D match to TRBD1 (5 bases). Germline-derived CDR1 and CDR2 are SQVTM and ANQGSEA. Trimming stripped 4 bases from V and 3 bases from J, with 12 bases between. The CDR3 consists of 13 residues. The CDR3 reads CSVVLGGYYGYTF. CDR3 nucleotide sequence: TGCAGCGTTGTACTGGGGGGATACTATGGCTACACCTTC.

The chain links TRBV29-1 to TRBJ2-5; 7 bases are shared with TRBD2. This CDR3 region has 12 residues. With V trimmed by 3 bases and J by 2 bases, 0 bases remained unmatched. The germline gives CDR1 SQVTM, CDR2 ANQGSEA. CDR3 region: CSVERGQETQYF. DNA of the CDR3: TGCAGCGTTGAGCGGGGGCAAGAGACCCAGTACTTC.

The CDR3 nucleotides are TGTGCCAGCAGCCCCCTGGCAGGCCGCAGGGCTGAGCAGTTCTTC. This sequence encodes CASSPLAGRRAEQFF. The chain has TRBV6-5 and TRBJ2-1; D might be TRBD1 (5 bases). V gave up 6 bases and J gave up 9 bases, with 21 bases separating them. Germline values: CDR1 MNHEY, CDR2 SVGAGI. This CDR3 contains 15 residues.

The J gene is TRBJ1-5, the V gene TRBV5-1; TRBD1 might be the D (6 bases). Germline CDR1 is SGHRS and CDR2 is YFSETQ. The CDR3 spans 15 residues. The V and J ends lost 1 base and 4 bases respectively, with 12 bases between them. In nucleotides, the CDR3 is TGCGCCAGCAGCTTGATGGGGGCGGCTAATCAGCCCCAGCATTTT. Translating gives CASSLMGAANQPQHF.

The DNA of the CDR3 is TGTGCCAGCAGCTACCTAGCGGGGGTCCAAGAGACCCAGTACTTC. Encoded protein: CASSYLAGVQETQYF. The J gene is TRBJ2-5, the V gene TRBV5-5; 10 bases fit TRBD2. The trim removed 3 bases at V and 1 base at J, leaving 3 bases unmatched. The CDR3 runs 15 residues. The germline CDR1 and CDR2 sequences are SGHKS and YYEKEE (reference sequence).

The chain recombines TRBV5-1 with TRBJ2-3, with 7 bases aligning to TRBD2. Germline values: CDR1 SGHRS, CDR2 YFSETQ. V gave up 1 base and J gave up 5 bases; unmatched junction bases: 7. This CDR3 has 15 residues. The CDR3 coding sequence is TGCGCCAGCAGCTTGTTAACAAGCGGGGTAGATACGCAGTATTTT. Translating gives CASSLLTSGVDTQYF.

The table lists this clone with a few counts. The V call is TRBV5-1, the J call TRBJ2-1, with a possible D match to TRBD2 (5 bases). The CDR3 contains 14 residues. The germline V gene encodes CDR1 SGHRS and CDR2 YFSETQ. Trimming cost V 5 bases and J 7 bases, with 16 bases left between them. CDR3 coding DNA: TGCGCCAGCAGAAACGTGGGTAGCGCAAATGAGCAGTTCTTC. It specifies CASRNVGSANEQFF.